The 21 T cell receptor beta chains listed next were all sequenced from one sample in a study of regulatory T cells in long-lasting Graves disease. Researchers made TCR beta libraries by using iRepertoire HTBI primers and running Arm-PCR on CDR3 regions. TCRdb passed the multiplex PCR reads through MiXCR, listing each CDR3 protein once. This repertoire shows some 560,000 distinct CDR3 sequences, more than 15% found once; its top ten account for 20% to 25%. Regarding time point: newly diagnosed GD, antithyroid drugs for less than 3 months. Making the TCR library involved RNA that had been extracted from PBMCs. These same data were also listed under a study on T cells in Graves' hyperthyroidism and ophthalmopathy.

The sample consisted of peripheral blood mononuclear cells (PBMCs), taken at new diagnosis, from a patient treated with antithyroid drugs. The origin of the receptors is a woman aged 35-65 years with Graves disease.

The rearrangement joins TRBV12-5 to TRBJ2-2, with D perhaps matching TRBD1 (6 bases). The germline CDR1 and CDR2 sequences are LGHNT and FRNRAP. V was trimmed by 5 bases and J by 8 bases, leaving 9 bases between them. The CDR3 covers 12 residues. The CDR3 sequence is CASGPQGGELFF. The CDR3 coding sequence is TGTGCTAGTGGTCCCCAGGGGGGGGAGCTGTTTTTT.

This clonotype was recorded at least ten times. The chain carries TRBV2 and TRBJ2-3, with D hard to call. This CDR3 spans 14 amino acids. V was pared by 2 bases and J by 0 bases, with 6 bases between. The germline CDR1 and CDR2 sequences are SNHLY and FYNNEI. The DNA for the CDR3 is TGTGCCAGCAGTGAACTAGACAGCACAGATACGCAGTATTTT. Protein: CASSELDSTDTQYF. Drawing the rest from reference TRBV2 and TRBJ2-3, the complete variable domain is EPEVTQTPSHQVTQMGQEVILRCVPISNHLYFYWYRQILGQKVEFLVSFYNNEISEKSEIFDDQFSVERPDGSNFTLKIRSTKLEDSAMYFCASSELDSTDTQYFGPGTRLTVL.

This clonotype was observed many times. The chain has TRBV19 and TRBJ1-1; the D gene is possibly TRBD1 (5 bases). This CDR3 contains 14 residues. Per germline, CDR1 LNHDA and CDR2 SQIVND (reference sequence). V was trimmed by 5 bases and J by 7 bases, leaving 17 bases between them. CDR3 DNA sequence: TGTGCCAGTAGTTCTTCAGGGAGCACTCTTGAAGCTTTCTTT. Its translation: CASSSSGSTLEAFF. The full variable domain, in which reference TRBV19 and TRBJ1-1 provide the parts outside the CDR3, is DGGITQSPKYLFRKEGQNVTLSCEQNLNHDAMYWYRQDPGQGLRLIYYSQIVNDFQKGDIAEGYSVSREKKESFPLTVTSAQKNPTAFYLCASSSSGSTLEAFFGQGTRLTVV.

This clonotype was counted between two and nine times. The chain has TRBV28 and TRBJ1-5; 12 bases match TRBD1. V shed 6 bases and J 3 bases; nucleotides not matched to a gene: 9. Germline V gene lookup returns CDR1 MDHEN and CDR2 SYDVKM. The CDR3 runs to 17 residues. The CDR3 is CASRAGTGGMFNQPQHF. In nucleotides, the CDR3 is TGTGCCAGCAGGGCCGGGACAGGGGGCATGTTCAATCAGCCCCAGCATTTT.

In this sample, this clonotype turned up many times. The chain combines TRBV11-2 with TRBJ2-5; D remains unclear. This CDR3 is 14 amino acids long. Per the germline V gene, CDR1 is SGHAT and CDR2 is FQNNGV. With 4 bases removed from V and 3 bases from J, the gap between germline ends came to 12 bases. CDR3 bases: TGTGCCAGCAGCTCCGGAGCGCTAAAAGAGACCCAGTACTTC. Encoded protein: CASSSGALKETQYF. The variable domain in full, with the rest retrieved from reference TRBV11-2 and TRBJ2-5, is EAGVAQSPRYKIIEKRQSVAFWCNPISGHATLYWYQQILGQGPKLLIQFQNNGVVDDSQLPKDRFSAERLKGVDSTLKIQPAKLEDSAVYLCASSSGALKETQYFGPGTRLLVL.

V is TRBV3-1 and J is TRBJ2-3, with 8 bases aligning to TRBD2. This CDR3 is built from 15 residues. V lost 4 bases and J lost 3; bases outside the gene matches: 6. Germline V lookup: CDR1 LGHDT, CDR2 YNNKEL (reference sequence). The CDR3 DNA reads TGTGCCAGCAGCCCACTCGGCGGGGGGACAGATACGCAGTATTTT. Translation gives CASSPLGGGTDTQYF.

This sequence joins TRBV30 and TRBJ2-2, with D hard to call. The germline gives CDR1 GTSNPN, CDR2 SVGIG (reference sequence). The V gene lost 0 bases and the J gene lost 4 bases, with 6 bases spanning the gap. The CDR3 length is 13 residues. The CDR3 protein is CAWSVFGTGELFF. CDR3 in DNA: TGTGCCTGGAGTGTATTCGGCACCGGGGAGCTGTTTTTT.

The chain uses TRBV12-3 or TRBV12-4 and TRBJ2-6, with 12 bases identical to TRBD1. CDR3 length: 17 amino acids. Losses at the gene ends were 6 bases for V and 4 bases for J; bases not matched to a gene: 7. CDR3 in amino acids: CASRIWDRGPGANVLTF. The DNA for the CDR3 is TGTGCCAGCAGAATTTGGGACAGGGGGCCCGGGGCCAACGTCCTGACTTTC.

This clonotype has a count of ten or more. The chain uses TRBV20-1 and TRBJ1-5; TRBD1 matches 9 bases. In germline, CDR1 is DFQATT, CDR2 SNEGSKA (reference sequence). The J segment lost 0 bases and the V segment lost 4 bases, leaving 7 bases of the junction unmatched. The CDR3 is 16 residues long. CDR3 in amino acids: CSATLQGASSNQPQHF. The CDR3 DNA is TGCAGTGCTACCTTACAGGGGGCGAGTAGCAATCAGCCCCAGCATTTT.

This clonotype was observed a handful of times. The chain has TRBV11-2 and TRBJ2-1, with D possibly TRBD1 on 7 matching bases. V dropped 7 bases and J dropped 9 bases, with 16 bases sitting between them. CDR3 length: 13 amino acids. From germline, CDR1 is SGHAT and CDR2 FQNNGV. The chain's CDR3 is CASTRGEFGEQFF. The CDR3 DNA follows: TGTGCCAGCACCAGGGGGGAGTTTGGTGAGCAGTTCTTC.

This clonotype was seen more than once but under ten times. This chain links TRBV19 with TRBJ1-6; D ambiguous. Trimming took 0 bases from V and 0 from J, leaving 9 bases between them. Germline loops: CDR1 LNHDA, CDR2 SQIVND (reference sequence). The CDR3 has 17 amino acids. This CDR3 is CASSIDGPSSYNSPLHF. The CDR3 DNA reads TGTGCCAGTAGTATAGATGGACCGAGCTCCTATAATTCACCCCTCCACTTT.

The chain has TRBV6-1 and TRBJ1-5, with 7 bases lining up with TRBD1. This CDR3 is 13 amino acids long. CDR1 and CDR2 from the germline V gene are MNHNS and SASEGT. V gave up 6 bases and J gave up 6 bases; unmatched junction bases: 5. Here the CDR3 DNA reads TGTGCCAGCAGGGCAGGGGGGAGTCAGCCCCAGCATTTT. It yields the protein CASRAGGSQPQHF.

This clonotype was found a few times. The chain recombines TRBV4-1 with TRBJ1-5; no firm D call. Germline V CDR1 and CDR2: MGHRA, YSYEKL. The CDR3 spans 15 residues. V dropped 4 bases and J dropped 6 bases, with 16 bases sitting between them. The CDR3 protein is CASSPRLEEGQPQHF. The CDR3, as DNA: TGCGCCAGCAGCCCCAGGCTAGAGGAGGGTCAGCCCCAGCATTTT.

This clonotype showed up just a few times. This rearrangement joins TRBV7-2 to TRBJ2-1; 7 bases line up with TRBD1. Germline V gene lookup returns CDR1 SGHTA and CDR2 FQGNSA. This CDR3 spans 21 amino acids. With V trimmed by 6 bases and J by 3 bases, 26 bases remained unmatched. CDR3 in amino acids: CASSEEDSRRRRSGGYNEQFF. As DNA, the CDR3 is TGTGCCAGCAGTGAGGAGGACTCACGACGAAGAAGATCAGGGGGCTACAATGAGCAGTTCTTC.

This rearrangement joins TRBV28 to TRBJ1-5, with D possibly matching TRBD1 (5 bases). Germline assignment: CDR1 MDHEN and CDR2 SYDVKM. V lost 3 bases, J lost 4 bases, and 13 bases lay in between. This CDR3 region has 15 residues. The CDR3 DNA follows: TGTGCCAGCAGTTTTTTTATTGAGGGGAATCAGCCCCAGCATTTT. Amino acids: CASSFFIEGNQPQHF. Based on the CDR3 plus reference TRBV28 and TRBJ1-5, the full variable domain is DVKVTQSSRYLVKRTGEKVFLECVQDMDHENMFWYRQDPGLGLRLIYFSYDVKMKEKGDIPEGYSVSREKKERFSLILESASTNQTSMYLCASSFFIEGNQPQHFGDGTRLSIL.

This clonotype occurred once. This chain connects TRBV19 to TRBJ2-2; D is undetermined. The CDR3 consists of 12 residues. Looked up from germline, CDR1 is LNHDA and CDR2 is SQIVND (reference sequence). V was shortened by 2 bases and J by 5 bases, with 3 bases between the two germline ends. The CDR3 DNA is TGTGCCAGTAGTATATCAACCGGGGAGCTGTTTTTT. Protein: CASSISTGELFF.

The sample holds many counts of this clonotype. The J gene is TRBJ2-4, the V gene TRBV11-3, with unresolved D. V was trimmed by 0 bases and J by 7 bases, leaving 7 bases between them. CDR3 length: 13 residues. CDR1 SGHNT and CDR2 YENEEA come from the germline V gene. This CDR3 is CASSLDQKNIQYF. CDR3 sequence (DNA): TGTGCCAGCAGCTTAGACCAAAAGAACATTCAGTACTTC. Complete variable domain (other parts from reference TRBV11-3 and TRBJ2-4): EAGVVQSPRYKIIEKKQPVAFWCNPISGHNTLYWYLQNLGQGPELLIRYENEEAVDDSQLPKDRFSAERLKGVDSTLKIQPAELGDSAVYLCASSLDQKNIQYFGAGTRLSVL.

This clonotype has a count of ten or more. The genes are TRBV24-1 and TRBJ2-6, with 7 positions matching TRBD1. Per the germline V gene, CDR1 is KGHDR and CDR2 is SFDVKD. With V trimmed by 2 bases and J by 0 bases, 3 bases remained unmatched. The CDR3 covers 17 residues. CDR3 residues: CATSDSYRGSGANVLTF. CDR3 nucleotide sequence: TGTGCCACCAGTGATTCCTACAGGGGCTCTGGGGCCAACGTCCTGACTTTC.

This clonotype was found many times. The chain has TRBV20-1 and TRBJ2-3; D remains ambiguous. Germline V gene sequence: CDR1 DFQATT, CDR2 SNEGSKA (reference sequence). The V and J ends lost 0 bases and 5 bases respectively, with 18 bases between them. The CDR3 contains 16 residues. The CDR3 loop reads CSARDFRAARGDTQYF. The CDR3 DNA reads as TGCAGTGCTAGAGATTTTAGAGCTGCACGAGGAGATACGCAGTATTTT.

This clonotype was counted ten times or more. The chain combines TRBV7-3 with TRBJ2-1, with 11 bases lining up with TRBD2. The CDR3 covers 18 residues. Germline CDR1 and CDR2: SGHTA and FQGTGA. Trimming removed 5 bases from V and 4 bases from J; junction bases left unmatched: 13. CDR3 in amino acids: CASSHRTSGPTGYNEQFF. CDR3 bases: TGTGCCAGCAGCCACCGGACTAGCGGGCCTACGGGATACAATGAGCAGTTCTTC.

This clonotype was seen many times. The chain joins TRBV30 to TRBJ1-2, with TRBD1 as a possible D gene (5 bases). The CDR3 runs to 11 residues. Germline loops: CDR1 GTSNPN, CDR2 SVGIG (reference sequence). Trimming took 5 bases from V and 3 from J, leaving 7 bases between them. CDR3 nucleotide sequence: TGTGCCTGGGGGGACCACTATGGCTACACCTTC. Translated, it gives CAWGDHYGYTF. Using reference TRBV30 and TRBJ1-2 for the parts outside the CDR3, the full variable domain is SQTIHQWPATLVQPVGSPLSLECTVEGTSNPNLYWYRQAAGRGLQLLFYSVGIGQISSEVPQNLSASRPQDRQFILSSKKLLLSDSGFYLCAWGDHYGYTFGSGTRLTVV.